One sample yielded the 5 T cell receptor beta chains listed below, sequenced in a study of CD8 T cells in Susac syndrome. RNA, at about 0.45 to 1 ug, was reverse transcribed with random hexamers. TCRdb itself ran the immunoSEQ multiplex PCR reads through MiXCR, one entry per CDR3 protein. Among approximately 160,000 distinct CDR3 sequences listed, 85% to 95% were seen once. Material for sequencing was CD4+ T cells from PBMCs. Receptor source: a human donor in good health.

The chain is built from TRBV2 and TRBJ1-1; a weak D match, TRBD1 (5 bases). The germline gives CDR1 SNHLY, CDR2 FYNNEI. V shed 8 bases and J shed 8 bases, with 12 bases lying between them. This CDR3 is built from 11 residues. CDR3 sequence: CASRLEGEAFF. The CDR3 coding sequence is TGTGCCAGCCGCTTGGAGGGGGAAGCTTTCTTT.

The rearrangement links TRBV19 to TRBJ1-6; maybe TRBD1 (5 bases). Germline CDR1 reads LNHDA; CDR2 reads SQIVND (reference sequence). Trimming pared 10 bases from V and 5 bases from J, leaving 12 bases between. The CDR3 runs to 13 residues. The CDR3 loop reads CATRGGDNSPLHF. In DNA form, the CDR3 reads TGTGCCACCCGGGGGGGGGATAATTCACCCCTCCACTTT.

The rearrangement links TRBV4-1 to TRBJ2-2; possibly TRBD1 for D (5 bases). The CDR3 extends over 15 amino acids. The germline V gene encodes CDR1 MGHRA and CDR2 YSYEKL. Trimming cost V 4 bases and J 7 bases, with 16 bases left between them. The CDR3 is CASSRIFLGRGELFF. As DNA, the CDR3 is TGCGCCAGCAGCCGGATTTTCCTGGGGCGCGGGGAGCTGTTTTTT.

The chain employs TRBV20-1 and TRBJ2-5, with 8 bases aligning to TRBD1. Per germline, CDR1 DFQATT and CDR2 SNEGSKA (reference sequence). This CDR3 comprises 13 residues. The V and J ends lost 2 bases and 4 bases, in that order; junction bases with no gene match: 3. CDR3 amino acids: CSARQGQAETQYF. The CDR3 DNA sequence: TGCAGTGCTAGACAGGGACAGGCAGAGACCCAGTACTTC.

This clonotype was detected only once. The J gene is TRBJ2-5, the V gene TRBV30; D ambiguous. Germline V gene lookup returns CDR1 GTSNPN and CDR2 SVGIG (reference sequence). This CDR3 spans 12 amino acids. Trimming shortened V by 2 bases and J by 5 bases, and 9 bases separated the two germline ends. The CDR3 DNA sequence: TGTGCCTGGAGTAACAAGGTGGAGACCCAGTACTTC. Translated: CAWSNKVETQYF.